These 15 T cell receptor beta chains originate from one sample sequenced in a study of blood T cell repertoires in COVID-19. Produced via immunoSEQ multiplex PCR; TCRdb's table is partial and in-frame only. The sample lists approximately 250,000 clones; approximately 86% were seen once. Sequenced sample: peripheral blood. The source of these receptors is a man aged 30-40 years with active or convalescent COVID-19.

V usage is TRBV7-9 and J usage is TRBJ1-1, with TRBD1 matching over 8 bases. Germline CDR1 reads SEHNR; CDR2 reads FQNEAQ (reference sequence). V lost 8 bases and J lost 4; bases outside the gene matches: 6. This CDR3 is 13 amino acids long. The CDR3 region is CASGNQGATEAFF. For the CDR3, the DNA is TGTGCCAGCGGGAACCAGGGGGCCACTGAAGCTTTCTTT.

This clone occurred a few times. The V call is TRBV5-5, the J call TRBJ1-2, with TRBD1 matching over 9 bases. Germline V gives CDR1 SGHKS, CDR2 YYEKEE (reference sequence). This CDR3 spans 16 amino acids. V was pared by 1 base and J by 3 bases, with 7 bases of the junction left unmatched. This CDR3 is CASSLTGTGNYYGYTF. In DNA, the CDR3 is TGTGCCAGCAGCTTGACCGGGACAGGGAATTACTATGGCTACACCTTC.

In this sample, this clone turned up a few times. The chain carries TRBV4-3 and TRBJ1-6, with D possibly being TRBD1 (5 bases). Looked up from germline, CDR1 is LGHNA and CDR2 is YSLEER. This CDR3 is 16 amino acids long. V dropped 0 bases and J dropped 7 bases, with 13 bases sitting between them. The CDR3 here is CASSQDAAGRNSPLHF. The DNA for the CDR3 is TGCGCCAGCAGCCAAGATGCGGCAGGGAGGAATTCACCCCTCCACTTT.

The chain recombines TRBV7-3 with TRBJ1-1; 8 bases are a match to TRBD1. V was clipped by 0 bases and J by 1 base; unmatched bases: 7. There are 17 residues in the CDR3. Germline loops: CDR1 SGHTA, CDR2 FQGTGA. The CDR3 is CASSLTGQGLANTEAFF. In DNA form, the CDR3 reads TGTGCCAGCAGCTTAACTGGACAGGGTCTCGCGAACACTGAAGCTTTCTTT. Complete variable domain (other parts from reference TRBV7-3 and TRBJ1-1): GAGVSQTPSNKVTEKGKYVELRCDPISGHTALYWYRQSLGQGPEFLIYFQGTGAADDSGLPNDRFFAVRPEGSVSTLKIQRTERGDSAVYLCASSLTGQGLANTEAFFGQGTRLTVV.

This clone is a singleton in its sample. This sequence joins TRBV20-1 and TRBJ1-2; the match to TRBD1 covers 7 bases. This CDR3 has 14 residues. V gave up 3 bases and J gave up 1 base; unmatched junction bases: 5. Germline CDR1 DFQATT, CDR2 SNEGSKA (reference sequence). CDR3: CSASLGTDNYGYTF. CDR3 nucleotides: TGCAGTGCTAGTCTGGGGACAGATAACTATGGCTACACCTTC.

V and J are TRBV2 and TRBJ2-2; D is possibly TRBD2 (5 bases). The V end lost 4 bases, the J end lost 6 bases, and 12 bases lay between the germline ends. Germline CDR1 reads SNHLY; CDR2 reads FYNNEI. This CDR3 has 14 amino acids. The CDR3 DNA reads as TGTGCCAGCAGTGGCGCAGGAGGTTCCGGGGAGCTGTTTTTT. This codes for CASSGAGGSGELFF.

This clone was observed a single time. The gene calls are TRBV7-9 and TRBJ1-2, with D unresolved. V dropped 0 bases and J dropped 4 bases, with 12 bases sitting between them. Germline values: CDR1 SEHNR, CDR2 FQNEAQ (reference sequence). The CDR3 has 15 amino acids. CDR3 sequence reads: CASSLAQNRRYGYTF. CDR3 nucleotide sequence: TGTGCCAGCAGCTTAGCACAGAACCGCCGCTATGGCTACACCTTC. Full variable domain (rest looked up from reference TRBV7-9 and TRBJ1-2): DTGVSQNPRHKITKRGQNVTFRCDPISEHNRLYWYRQTLGQGPEFLTYFQNEAQLEKSRLLSDRFSAERPKGSFSTLEIQRTEQGDSAMYLCASSLAQNRRYGYTFGSGTRLTVV.

The genes are TRBV14 and TRBJ2-3, with D perhaps TRBD2 (5 bases). The CDR3 sequence is 16 residues long. V lost 4 bases and J 2 bases, leaving 16 bases between the germline ends. Germline-derived CDR1 and CDR2 are SGHDN and FVKESK. This CDR3 is CASSPESGGYTDTQYF. The CDR3 region has the DNA TGTGCCAGCAGCCCCGAGAGCGGCGGGTACACAGATACGCAGTATTTT.

The genes are TRBV2 and TRBJ2-7; 7 bases fit TRBD1. Germline V CDR1 and CDR2: SNHLY, FYNNEI. The CDR3 is 12 residues long. The ends lost 3 bases at V and 4 bases at J; junction bases unmatched: 0. CDR3 protein: CASSDRGYEQYF. CDR3 nucleotide sequence: TGTGCCAGCAGTGACAGGGGGTACGAGCAGTACTTC.

V and J are TRBV7-6 and TRBJ2-1; 11 bases are a match to TRBD2. CDR3 length equals 15 residues. CDR1 is SGHVS and CDR2 is FNYEAQ in the germline V gene. The ends lost 6 bases at V and 7 bases at J; junction bases unmatched: 8. The CDR3 DNA reads as TGTGCCAGCAGGGGTGAGACTAGCGGGGTAAATGAGCAGTTCTTC. Translation: CASRGETSGVNEQFF.

The V call is TRBV5-8, the J call TRBJ1-5; 12 bases fit TRBD1. CDR1 is SGHTS and CDR2 is YDEGEE in the germline V gene. The junction had 7 bases not matched to a gene; V was cut back by 3 bases and J by 3 bases. The CDR3 is 17 amino acids. The CDR3 coding sequence is TGTGCCAGCAGCTCCGGGACAGGGGGCGAAAACAATCAGCCCCAGCATTTT. It codes for CASSSGTGGENNQPQHF.

The V call is TRBV4-3, the J call TRBJ2-1; maybe TRBD2 (6 bases). The V gene lost 1 base and the J gene lost 1 base, with 11 bases spanning the gap. CDR3 length: 16 residues. Germline loops: CDR1 LGHNA, CDR2 YSLEER. CDR3 amino acids: CASSQGDRGSYNEQFF. The DNA of the CDR3 is TGCGCCAGCAGCCAAGGCGACCGGGGGTCCTACAATGAGCAGTTCTTC.

Points on this clone: The sample has other DNA sequences that encode this CDR3 too. The V gene is TRBV4-1, the J gene TRBJ2-2, with D tentatively TRBD1 (5 bases). This CDR3 is built from 15 residues. The V end lost 1 base, the J end lost 7 bases, and 13 bases lay between the germline ends. Germline CDR1 reads MGHRA; CDR2 reads YSYEKL. The CDR3 sequence is CASSQGTGGFGELFF. CDR3 sequence (DNA): TGCGCCAGCAGCCAAGGAACAGGCGGATTCGGGGAGCTGTTTTTT.

This chain links TRBV3-1 (or the pseudogene TRBV3-2) with TRBJ1-6; D unresolved. V was shortened by 4 bases and J by 0 bases, with 16 bases between the two germline ends. Germline CDR1 LGHDT, CDR2 YNNKEL (reference sequence). The CDR3 runs to 18 residues. CDR3 coding DNA: TGTGCCAGCAGCCCCGGTCGATCGGTGAGCTCCTATAATTCACCCCTCCACTTT. Translating it yields CASSPGRSVSSYNSPLHF.

This chain links TRBV18 with TRBJ1-5; tentatively, D is TRBD1 (6 bases). Germline CDR1 is KGHSH and CDR2 is LQKENI. V shed 2 bases and J shed 5 bases, with 10 bases lying between them. There are 14 residues in the CDR3. CDR3 residues: CASSPSGQHQPQHF. The DNA for the CDR3 is TGTGCCAGCTCACCATCGGGACAACATCAGCCCCAGCATTTT.